This T cell receptor beta chain was obtained from a study of cytomegalovirus exposure and HLA in healthy donors. Germline V gives CDR1 SGHTA, CDR2 FQGNSA. The ends lost 2 bases at V and 3 bases at J; junction bases unmatched: 6. CDR3 length: 15 residues. Sequenced by immunoSEQ multiplex PCR; TCRdb stores in-frame clones only, minus some. Among just under 75,000 clones, around 94% were seen once, and the ten largest hold about 3.5%. The sequence was obtained from a woman aged 18 to 35 in good health and CMV-seropositive. The sample consisted of PBMCs. This chain joins TRBV7-2 and TRBJ2-7, with 8 bases aligning to TRBD2. CDR3 residues: CASSLTPSGYYEQYF. CDR3 in DNA: TGTGCCAGCAGCTTAACCCCTAGCGGGTACTACGAGCAGTACTTC.